The 31 T cell receptor beta chains listed next were all sequenced from one sample in a study of blood T cell repertoires in COVID-19. Assay: immunoSEQ multiplex PCR; the TCRdb copy retains only in-frame clones and omits some. The table lists about 140,000 clones, approximately 89% of them singletons. The material sequenced was peripheral blood. The receptors originated from a man aged 60 to 75 with active or convalescent COVID-19.

This chain joins TRBV10-2 and TRBJ2-7; 12 bases are a match to TRBD1. The CDR3 sequence is 12 residues long. Trimming at V came to 8 bases and at J to 7 bases, leaving 3 bases not matched to a gene. CDR1 WSHSY and CDR2 SAAADI come from the germline V gene. CDR3: CASGTGGGEQYF. CDR3 bases: TGCGCCAGCGGGACAGGGGGCGGTGAGCAGTACTTC.

The CDR3, as DNA: TGCAGCGTTGTACCACAGGGGGTCCAAGAGACCCAGTACTTC. This translates into CSVVPQGVQETQYF. The chain employs TRBV29-1 and TRBJ2-5; 8 bases are a match to TRBD1. CDR1 is SQVTM and CDR2 is ANQGSEA in the germline V gene. The CDR3 contains 14 residues. The trim removed 4 bases at V and 1 base at J, leaving 5 bases unmatched.

The genes are TRBV10-3 and TRBJ1-2; 7 nucleotides match TRBD1. Per the germline V gene, CDR1 is ENHRY and CDR2 is SYGVKD. V was clipped by 4 bases and J by 8 bases; unmatched bases: 7. This CDR3 spans 13 amino acids. The CDR3 DNA follows: TGTGCCATCAGTGTCGGAACAGGGGAAGGCTACACCTTC. Protein: CAISVGTGEGYTF.

This chain uses TRBV12-3 or TRBV12-4 with TRBJ2-3, with a possible D match to TRBD1 (6 bases). CDR3 length: 13 residues. V was trimmed by 8 bases and J by 4 bases, leaving 13 bases between them. The CDR3 region has the DNA TGTGCCAGCCGTAGGGGGAGACCAGATACGCAGTATTTT. Its protein product is CASRRGRPDTQYF.

V gene TRBV6-2 or TRBV6-3 combines with J gene TRBJ2-7; TRBD1 matches 9 bases. The CDR3 extends over 16 amino acids. The germline CDR1 and CDR2 sequences are MNHEY and SVGEGT. After removal of 5 bases from V and 0 bases from J, the junction contained 8 bases not matched to a gene. CDR3 nucleotide sequence: TGTGCCAGCAGTCTCTCCCGGGACAGGGTCTCCTACGAGCAGTACTTC. It is translated as CASSLSRDRVSYEQYF.

The rearrangement uses TRBV11-2 and TRBJ2-7, with TRBD2 matching over 8 bases. J was trimmed by 3 bases and V by 4 bases; bases with no gene match: 14. The CDR3 runs to 17 residues. CDR1 is SGHAT and CDR2 is FQNNGV in the germline V gene. The CDR3 sequence: CASSSSFHGAGGYEQYF. CDR3 bases: TGTGCCAGCAGCTCAAGTTTCCATGGGGCGGGAGGCTACGAGCAGTACTTC.

The gene calls are TRBV5-6 and TRBJ2-2; D unresolved. CDR3 length equals 16 residues. Per the germline V gene, CDR1 is SGHDT and CDR2 is YYEEEE. The V end lost 0 bases, the J end lost 3 bases, and 12 bases lay between the germline ends. CDR3 amino acids: CASSLGLQLHTGELFF. In nucleotides, the CDR3 is TGTGCCAGCAGCTTGGGACTCCAATTACACACCGGGGAGCTGTTTTTT.

The chain employs TRBV3-1 (or the pseudogene TRBV3-2) and TRBJ2-3, with 8 bases aligning to TRBD2. CDR1 and CDR2 from the germline V gene are LGHDT and YNNKEL (reference sequence). V shed 0 bases, J shed 1 base, and the junction held 3 bases outside the gene matches. The CDR3 totals 16 residues. CDR3 coding DNA: TGTGCCAGCAGCCAAGATACAGCGGGGGGCACAGATACGCAGTATTTT. This translates into CASSQDTAGGTDTQYF.

The chain couples TRBV5-5 to TRBJ2-5; TRBD1 matches at 8 bases. The CDR3 runs 14 residues. Germline V gives CDR1 SGHKS, CDR2 YYEKEE (reference sequence). V lost 2 bases and J lost 5; bases outside the gene matches: 5. The CDR3 protein is CASSFDRGVETQYF. The DNA for the CDR3 is TGTGCCAGCAGCTTTGACAGGGGAGTGGAGACCCAGTACTTC.

The J gene is TRBJ1-5, the V gene TRBV19; possible D gene TRBD1, 5 bases. CDR1 is LNHDA, CDR2 SQIVND, per germline (reference sequence). V was clipped by 2 bases and J by 1 base, with 6 bases between them. The CDR3 runs to 14 residues. This chain's CDR3 is CASSIPGSNQPQHF. The CDR3 DNA follows: TGTGCCAGTAGTATACCAGGGAGCAATCAGCCCCAGCATTTT. Based on the CDR3 plus reference TRBV19 and TRBJ1-5, the full variable domain is DGGITQSPKYLFRKEGQNVTLSCEQNLNHDAMYWYRQDPGQGLRLIYYSQIVNDFQKGDIAEGYSVSREKKESFPLTVTSAQKNPTAFYLCASSIPGSNQPQHFGDGTRLSIL.

The V call is TRBV6-5, the J call TRBJ2-2, with D maybe TRBD1 (6 bases). Germline V lookup: CDR1 MNHEY, CDR2 SVGAGI. V was shortened by 5 bases and J by 3 bases, with 10 bases between the two germline ends. The length of the CDR3 is 14 residues. CDR3 nucleotide sequence: TGTGCCAGCAGTATCAGGGGATACACCGGGGAGCTGTTTTTT. Encoded protein: CASSIRGYTGELFF.

Remarks on this clone: Other nucleotide sequences in the sample specify the same CDR3. This chain links TRBV11-2 with TRBJ1-5, with D tentatively TRBD1 (5 bases). This CDR3 is 15 amino acids long. V gave up 1 base and J gave up 1 base, with 8 bases separating them. Germline CDR1 is SGHAT and CDR2 is FQNNGV. CDR3 protein: CASSLGQGSNQPQHF. CDR3 DNA: TGTGCCAGCAGCTTAGGGCAGGGCAGCAATCAGCCCCAGCATTTT. Complete variable domain (other parts from reference TRBV11-2 and TRBJ1-5): EAGVAQSPRYKIIEKRQSVAFWCNPISGHATLYWYQQILGQGPKLLIQFQNNGVVDDSQLPKDRFSAERLKGVDSTLKIQPAKLEDSAVYLCASSLGQGSNQPQHFGDGTRLSIL.

The chain has TRBV18 and TRBJ2-7; 10 nucleotides match TRBD2. V was pared by 3 bases and J by 5 bases, with 7 bases of the junction left unmatched. CDR1 is KGHSH and CDR2 is LQKENI in the germline V gene. CDR3 length: 15 residues. The CDR3 protein is CASSPPSGRDHEQYF. The CDR3 DNA sequence: TGTGCCAGCTCACCCCCTAGCGGGAGAGACCACGAGCAGTACTTC. Variable domain in full (rest from reference TRBV18 and TRBJ2-7): NAGVMQNPRHLVRRRGQEARLRCSPMKGHSHVYWYRQLPEEGLKFMVYLQKENIIDESGMPKERFSAEFPKEGPSILRIQQVVRGDSAAYFCASSPPSGRDHEQYFGPGTRLTVT.

The V gene is TRBV28, the J gene TRBJ1-2; 7 nucleotides line up with TRBD1. This CDR3 is built from 12 residues. Germline V lookup: CDR1 MDHEN, CDR2 SYDVKM. The J segment lost 5 bases and the V segment lost 6 bases, leaving 3 bases of the junction unmatched. The CDR3, as DNA: TGTGCCAGCAGCCGGGACAGTTATGGCTACACCTTC. As protein: CASSRDSYGYTF.

The chain employs TRBV28 and TRBJ2-7; possibly TRBD1 for D (6 bases). The CDR3 consists of 14 residues. V dropped 4 bases and J dropped 0 bases, with 10 bases sitting between them. Germline V gives CDR1 MDHEN, CDR2 SYDVKM. CDR3 DNA: TGTGCCAGCAGTTCCACAGGGATCTCCTACGAGCAGTACTTC. Translated: CASSSTGISYEQYF.

The chain has TRBV28 and TRBJ2-7; the D is unclear. The V and J ends lost 3 bases and 0 bases respectively, with 9 bases between them. CDR3 size: 14 residues. Looked up from germline, CDR1 is MDHEN and CDR2 is SYDVKM. CDR3 in DNA: TGTGCCAGCAGTTTCGGAGCGTACTCCTACGAGCAGTACTTC. It codes for CASSFGAYSYEQYF.

The V gene is TRBV7-2, the J gene TRBJ2-3; D is perhaps TRBD2 (6 bases). This CDR3 is built from 14 residues. The germline V gene has CDR1 SGHTA and CDR2 FQGNSA. V was cut by 6 bases and J by 2 bases, with 12 bases left in between. The CDR3 region is CASRAGRYTDTQYF. CDR3 sequence (DNA): TGTGCCAGCAGGGCGGGGCGTTACACAGATACGCAGTATTTT.

This chain joins TRBV7-3 and TRBJ1-2, with D possibly matching TRBD1 (6 bases). The CDR3 sequence is 14 residues long. V shed 1 base and J shed 1 base, with 7 bases lying between them. Germline V gene data show CDR1 as SGHTA and CDR2 as FQGTGA. The DNA of the CDR3 is TGTGCCAGCAGCTTAAACAGGGATAACTATGGCTACACCTTC. Residues: CASSLNRDNYGYTF.

This chain uses TRBV2 with TRBJ1-1; 9 bases align to TRBD1. The CDR3 consists of 13 residues. The trim removed 11 bases at V and 1 base at J, leaving 5 bases unmatched. Germline CDR1 reads SNHLY; CDR2 reads FYNNEI. DNA of the CDR3: TGTGCCGGGCGGGGACAGGGGAACACTGAAGCTTTCTTT. It codes for CAGRGQGNTEAFF.

V is TRBV9 and J is TRBJ2-2; D is unresolved. The CDR3 length is 14 residues. V lost 0 bases, J lost 6 bases, and 9 bases lay in between. Germline V gives CDR1 SGDLS, CDR2 YYNGEE. The CDR3 DNA reads TGTGCCAGCAGCGTAGGCCCTCCGGCCGGGGAGCTGTTTTTT. This gives the protein CASSVGPPAGELFF.

This clone has a handful of counts. This sequence joins TRBV6-5 and TRBJ1-2; D unclear. This CDR3 is 14 amino acids long. V was pared by 3 bases and J by 5 bases, with 13 bases between. CDR1 and CDR2 (germline): MNHEY, SVGAGI. CDR3 loop: CASSYRESPYGYTF. DNA of the CDR3: TGTGCCAGCAGTTATCGCGAGAGCCCGTATGGCTACACCTTC.

The gene calls are TRBV6-6 and TRBJ2-2; D is unclear. Germline CDR1 is MNHNY and CDR2 is SVGAGI (reference sequence). The CDR3 loop spans 14 amino acids. The V and J ends lost 4 bases and 5 bases respectively, with 11 bases between them. The CDR3 region has the DNA TGTGCCAGCAGTTTCACAGTGAATACCGGGGAGCTGTTTTTT. This encodes CASSFTVNTGELFF.

This clone turned up a few times. This chain connects TRBV6-2 or TRBV6-3 to TRBJ1-1; 8 nucleotides agree with TRBD1. Germline values: CDR1 MNHEY, CDR2 SVGEGT. The CDR3 consists of 15 residues. Losses at the gene ends were 4 bases for V and 7 bases for J; bases not matched to a gene: 11. This chain's CDR3 is CASSFGQGRGHEAFF. CDR3 DNA: TGTGCCAGCAGTTTCGGACAGGGAAGGGGTCATGAAGCTTTCTTT.

The chain has TRBV27 and TRBJ1-5; 11 nucleotides align to TRBD1. Unmatched junction bases numbered 7, after V lost 6 bases and J lost 6 bases. From germline, CDR1 is MNHEY and CDR2 SMNVEV (reference sequence). The CDR3 covers 15 residues. The CDR3: CASRPGQGAVQPQHF. CDR3 sequence (DNA): TGTGCCAGCAGACCCGGACAGGGGGCTGTTCAGCCCCAGCATTTT.

Only one count was recorded for this clone. V is TRBV28 and J is TRBJ2-3; TRBD2 might be the D (6 bases). V shed 6 bases and J shed 6 bases, with 10 bases lying between them. Per germline, CDR1 MDHEN and CDR2 SYDVKM. The CDR3 has 12 amino acids. This chain's CDR3 is CASSRREDTQYF. The DNA for the CDR3 is TGTGCCAGCAGCCGCCGGGAGGATACGCAGTATTTT.

The CDR3 nucleotides read TGTGCCAGCAGCCCACGGGGGGCACGAACAACTAATGAAAAACTGTTTTTT. It translates to CASSPRGARTTNEKLFF. The rearrangement uses TRBV7-2 and TRBJ1-4; weak D call: TRBD1 (6 bases). The germline V gene encodes CDR1 SGHTA and CDR2 FQGNSA. The V end was cut by 5 bases, the J end by 0 bases, with 16 bases between. This CDR3 spans 17 amino acids.

The V and J genes are TRBV6-5 and TRBJ2-5, with D perhaps TRBD1 (6 bases). The CDR3 loop spans 12 amino acids. CDR1 is MNHEY, CDR2 SVGAGI, per germline. Trimming pared 9 bases from V and 5 bases from J, leaving 13 bases between. The CDR3 sequence: CASLGAAETQYF. In DNA form, the CDR3 reads TGTGCCAGTTTGGGGGCGGCGGAGACCCAGTACTTC.

In its sample, this clone was seen once. The chain links TRBV18 to TRBJ2-1; 9 bases are shared with TRBD1. The CDR3 consists of 16 residues. The junction had 8 bases not matched to a gene; V was cut back by 0 bases and J by 8 bases. Germline-derived CDR1 and CDR2 are KGHSH and LQKENI. In DNA, the CDR3 is TGTGCCAGCTCACCACCGAGGACAGGGGCCGGCTATGAGCAGTTCTTC. Protein product: CASSPPRTGAGYEQFF.

The rearrangement joins TRBV28 to TRBJ2-7, with 9 positions matching TRBD1. CDR1 and CDR2 from the germline V gene are MDHEN and SYDVKM. The length of the CDR3 is 15 residues. Trimming removed 6 bases from V and 4 bases from J; junction bases left unmatched: 10. DNA of the CDR3: TGTGCCAGCAGGGCGCGGGACAGGGCAAAATACGAGCAGTACTTC. Translated: CASRARDRAKYEQYF.

The rearrangement joins TRBV5-1 to TRBJ1-6; maybe TRBD1 (6 bases). The germline V gene has CDR1 SGHRS and CDR2 YFSETQ. CDR3 length: 15 amino acids. V dropped 0 bases and J dropped 8 bases, with 12 bases sitting between them. The DNA of the CDR3 is TGCGCCAGCAGCTTGGACAGGGCGGGGGATTCACCCCTCCACTTT. It codes for CASSLDRAGDSPLHF.

The genes are TRBV6-5 and TRBJ1-1, with TRBD1 matching 11 bases. The CDR3 length is 15 residues. With 4 bases clipped from V and 3 bases from J, the junction kept 4 bases outside the gene matches. Germline V gene lookup returns CDR1 MNHEY and CDR2 SVGAGI. The DNA for the CDR3 is TGTGCCAGCAGTTCTCGGACAGGGGGCCACACTGAAGCTTTCTTT. Encoded protein: CASSSRTGGHTEAFF.